This section outlines one T cell receptor beta chain sequence together with its context. Its specificity is not known. Germline V gene sequence: CDR1 SNHLY, CDR2 FYNNEI. Between the trimmed V and J ends, which lost 4 bases and 6 bases, there was a span of 13 bases. The CDR3 has 13 amino acids. Sequencing was performed with immunoSEQ multiplex PCR; in TCRdb, only in-frame clones are kept and a portion is missing. The data show approximately 110,000 clones, roughly 80% seen once. The record originates from a study of T cell responses to AZD1222 COVID-19 vaccine. About the study: Second doses that came at about 4 or about 12 weeks were put together. Study results and caveats: Clonal diversity may have been underestimated in mostly white British donors. Nearly half of spike-specific TCRs reportedly go after variant regions that carry no mutations.

This chain joins TRBV2 and TRBJ2-7, with D possibly matching TRBD2 (6 bases). Sequenced material: peripheral blood, taken on day 0 of AZD1222 vaccination. This TCR was sampled from an adult in good health. The CDR3 loop is CASSVRRGSEQYF. The CDR3 DNA sequence: TGTGCCAGCAGTGTCAGGAGGGGAAGCGAGCAGTACTTC. Filled out from reference TRBV2 and TRBJ2-7, the complete variable domain reads EPEVTQTPSHQVTQMGQEVILRCVPISNHLYFYWYRQILGQKVEFLVSFYNNEISEKSEIFDDQFSVERPDGSNFTLKIRSTKLEDSAMYFCASSVRRGSEQYFGPGTRLTVT.